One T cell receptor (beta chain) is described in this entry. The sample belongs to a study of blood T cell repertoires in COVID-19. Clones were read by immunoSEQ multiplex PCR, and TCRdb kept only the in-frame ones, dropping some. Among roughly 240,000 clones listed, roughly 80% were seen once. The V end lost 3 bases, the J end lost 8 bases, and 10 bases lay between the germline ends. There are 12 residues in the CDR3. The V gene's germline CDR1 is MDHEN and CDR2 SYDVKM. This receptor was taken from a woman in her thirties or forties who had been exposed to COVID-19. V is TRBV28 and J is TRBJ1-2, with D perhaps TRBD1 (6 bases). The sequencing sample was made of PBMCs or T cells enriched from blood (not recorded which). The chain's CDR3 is CASSFAGVGYTF. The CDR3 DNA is TGTGCCAGCAGTTTCGCAGGGGTCGGCTACACCTTC.